This T cell receptor beta chain emerged from a study of shared clonotypes between healthy human individuals (TCRdb year 2020). In the study overall: The cohort included a few men and a couple of women between 18 and 49 years of age. Per donor, three plates each were used for CD4 naive and CD4 memory, two for CD8 naive, and one for CD8 memory. Blood TCR repertoires of five healthy adults were deeply sequenced to estimate repertoire size and the extent of clonotype sharing between individuals. To increase sequencing depth and limit assay-specific biases, TCR repertoire library preparation and sequencing were carried out by different laboratories using diverse techniques. Each donor's leukapheresis produced roughly between about 0.9 and 9.5 billion PBMCs. Beyond this particular receptor, the publication reports: The small number of donors limited the genetic and exposure-history diversity represented. Sampling was limited to blood, and TCR repertoires in tissue likely differ from TCR repertoires in blood. When a few donors were compared, the shared fraction of clonotypes was about 5.2% for naive CD4, roughly 3.4% for naive CD8, roughly 2.3% for memory CD4, and 0.35% to 0.5% for memory CD8. Naive subsets generally had larger estimated clonotype richness than memory subsets did. Higher generation probabilities were observed for clonotypes shared by all four sorted-subset donors than for non-shared clonotypes. Incomplete sequencing was indicated by rarefaction of sorted-subset datasets, despite the large sequencing depth. Based on pairwise subsampling, the degree of clonotype sharing among donors was expected to be affected by sequencing depth.

The donors were healthy, HIV-negative adults with no recently reported acute infections or vaccinations. Only Caucasian adults living in Nashville, Tennessee, USA were represented among the donors. Magnetic negative selection was used to enrich CD4+ T cells, after which naive cells were positively selected on CD45RA and the negative fraction became the memory subset. After blood collection by leukapheresis, PBMCs were isolated using Ficoll-Histopaque density gradient centrifugation and then cryopreserved in the vapor phase of liquid nitrogen. Purity and quantity of every magnetically sorted T cell population were checked by analytical flow cytometry. Each sorted fraction had its genomic DNA isolated and then quantified by UV absorbance on a Nanodrop 2000c. V loses 2 bases, J loses 1 base, and the germline ends lie 8 bases apart. Taken from the germline V gene (reference sequence), the CDR1 and CDR2 loops are MNHNY and SVGAGI. The CDR3 goes from the cysteine to the phenylalanine over 14 residues. Only the CDR3 portion is preserved as DNA: 42 bases, with reading frame beginning at the first base.

Using the deep immunoSEQ assay, TCR CDR3 regions were amplified from genomic DNA by multiplex PCR. Extracted genomic DNA from each cell subset was spread evenly across all wells of several immunoSEQ 96-well plates, with each plate serving as a replicate. For sorted subsets, each replicate PCR was loaded with approximately 0.2 ug genomic DNA, equivalent to about 30,000 T cell genomes. Purified libraries were measured with a Qubit 3.0 fluorometer, size-checked on a Bioanalyzer 2100, and measured again with the KAPA Library Quantification kit. Every immunoSEQ 96-well plate was sequenced on a dedicated single-read 150-cycle Illumina NextSeq 550 flow cell. The authors' analysis ran thus. Because the immunoSEQ output included only junctional sequences and no quality scores, the filtering could not be the same as the filtering used for full-length reads. To assign V/J genes and CDR3, sequences were annotated against IMGT germline references using PyIR, a Python wrapper for IgBLAST v1.9. Reads with weak V/J assignments (E-value above 1e-6), missing CDR3, stop codons, out-of-frame junctions, or ambiguous translated residues were removed. V3J clonotypes were defined as sequences sharing the same inferred V gene, J gene, and CDR3 amino acid sequence. The percentage overlap between two repertoires was calculated by dividing the number of shared unique clonotypes by the size of the smaller repertoire. RTK rarefaction, the Chao1 estimator, and Recon v2.1 estimates of unobserved clonotypes were used to assess repertoire richness. Generation probabilities were computed with OLGA for all TCRbeta clonotypes obtained by the gDNA method from a handful of donors. The source is immuneACCESS, and TCRdb retained only in-frame sequences with V and J called. Part of the clones is not carried over; for the studies checked, unresolved V genes explain less than half of this, and the remainder is unexplained. The V and J calls and clone size come from that table; D and trimming were worked out from the DNA. For this sample the table gives a few million clones, of which more than 85% were detected only once. Under 0.45% of the sample goes to the ten largest clones.

This clone showed up just once. Its recognized antigen is unknown. No clone much larger than this one lies a single base away; base qualities are absent. This TCR was recovered from a man between 18 and 29 years old in good health. Some clones in this sample may be carry-over from other donors' samples. The rearrangement joined TRBV6-6 to TRBJ2-5, with a weak D call of TRBD1 (6 bases match). Sequencing used naive CD4+ T cells from PBMCs. The cell subset or site label here, explained by the study, means: CD45RA+ positively selected. The sequence in DNA is TGTGCCAGCAGTTACCCAGGGGCCCAAGAGACCCAGTACTTC. Its coded protein is CASSYPGAQETQYF.